This is a list of T cell receptor beta chains from one sample in a study of neurological immune-mediated disorders. TCRdb re-called the 5' RACE reads with MiXCR, one entry per CDR3 protein. The sample has approximately 30,000 distinct CDR3 sequences, under 6% seen once. The specimen sequenced was CD4+ T cells from blood. Receptors originate from a woman between 50 and 59 years old in good health. Each CDR3 is given without its conserved first and last residue. Each record gives: V gene, D gene, J gene, CDR3 protein. D genes are given only for firm matches.

TRBV18,TRBD2,TRBJ2-2,ASSPLSGRAIKDGELF
TRBV28,NA,TRBJ2-2,ASSFLGELF
TRBV5-1,NA,TRBJ2-7,ASSLDPGREQY
TRBV3-1,NA,TRBJ1-2,ASSQEGSLGYT
TRBV6-6,NA,TRBJ1-1,ASRDTNTEAF
TRBV12-3/TRBV12-4,TRBD1,TRBJ2-1,ASNGQGAGEQF
TRBV19,NA,TRBJ1-1,ASSIGRVDTEAF
TRBV7-2,TRBD2,TRBJ2-1,ASSSEAGNYNEQF
TRBV5-6,TRBD1,TRBJ1-2,ASSSRTGDVGGYT
TRBV7-2,TRBD1,TRBJ2-1,ASSLTGTGVGNEQF
TRBV5-1,NA,TRBJ2-7,ASSLVGRAYEQY
TRBV5-5,TRBD1,TRBJ2-7,ASSLEGQGRGEQY
TRBV6-2/TRBV6-3,TRBD2,TRBJ2-7,ASSRSSGPPYEQY
TRBV10-1,NA,TRBJ2-4,ASSNRDFGAKNIQY
TRBV6-1,NA,TRBJ2-5,ASSERTGPGY
TRBV7-3,TRBD1,TRBJ1-1,ASSLLPSQGDTEAF
TRBV7-2,NA,TRBJ1-3,ASSLVGIGHSGNTIY
TRBV9,NA,TRBJ1-1,ASSVGGGQGTEAF
TRBV28,NA,TRBJ2-7,ASRAPGDYEQY
TRBV20-1,TRBD1,TRBJ1-1,SARTDRGAEAF
TRBV12-3/TRBV12-4,TRBD1,TRBJ2-7,ASSPGGDEQY
TRBV6-6,NA,TRBJ1-2,ASSLDGENGYT
TRBV2,TRBD1,TRBJ2-1,ASREIGTVLNEQF
TRBV18,NA,TRBJ1-5,ASSQEISNQPQH
TRBV5-1,NA,TRBJ2-3,ASSSQGFSTDTQY
TRBV5-5,NA,TRBJ1-4,ASSLGRANEKLF
TRBV9,NA,TRBJ2-2,ASSASGGEPF
TRBV10-3,NA,TRBJ2-7,AISGGTDSYEQY
TRBV12-3/TRBV12-4,NA,TRBJ2-1,ASSFSGGPYNEQF
TRBV7-2,NA,TRBJ2-2,ASSSGFRAAANTGELF
TRBV18,NA,TRBJ1-5,ASSPGYKEPQH
TRBV7-9,NA,TRBJ2-5,ASSLFFGVFGQETQY
TRBV6-5,NA,TRBJ2-5,ASSYGARNRQETQY
TRBV20-1,NA,TRBJ1-6,SAPGQSSYNSPLH
TRBV6-4,NA,TRBJ1-2,ASSDSDGSGYT
TRBV11-2,TRBD1,TRBJ2-7,ASSLRGGTGGGQY
TRBV7-2,NA,TRBJ1-5,ASSLAGGQPQH
TRBV7-2,NA,TRBJ2-1,ASSPPGSGGYNEQF
TRBV20-1,NA,TRBJ1-4,SAAGTGEEKLF
TRBV11-2,NA,TRBJ2-3,ASSFSGTDTQY
TRBV14,NA,TRBJ2-1,ASSPPGRSSYNEQF
TRBV12-3/TRBV12-4,NA,TRBJ1-1,ASSLQGDTEAF
TRBV18,TRBD2,TRBJ2-5,ASSSRLARQGETQY
TRBV27,NA,TRBJ1-1,ASSFRPENTEAF
TRBV9,TRBD2,TRBJ2-1,ASSVALGGTSQSGRALNEQF
TRBV28,TRBD2,TRBJ2-1,ASSFRASGRGEQF
TRBV12-3/TRBV12-4,TRBD1,TRBJ1-5,ASSQGQGRNQPQH
TRBV7-2,TRBD1,TRBJ2-1,ASSPQTGTSYNEQF
TRBV20-1,TRBD1,TRBJ2-1,SARTTKTGNFWQF
TRBV7-2,NA,TRBJ2-7,ASSPSMQGYEQY
TRBV20-1,NA,TRBJ2-7,SARDPGLPGAEQY
TRBV5-1,TRBD2,TRBJ2-1,ASSPGLADRIRYNEQF
TRBV7-8,TRBD1,TRBJ2-7,ASSTGQGRGEQY